This record concerns one T cell receptor beta chain sequence. This sample was included in a study of control samples from healthy donors and cancer patients. TCRdb's copy holds only in-frame clones and misses some; the assay was immunoSEQ multiplex PCR. The sample has 150,000 to 200,000 clones; just over 85% are singletons. V lost 3 bases to trimming and J lost 9 bases; unmatched junction nucleotides: 4. This CDR3 region has 15 residues. Germline-derived CDR1 and CDR2 are KGHSH and LQKENI. The sequence was collected from a man aged 18 to 29 in good health. The sequenced material came from blood. The rearrangement joins TRBV18 to TRBJ1-6, with 11 nucleotides matching TRBD1. The CDR3 loop reads CASSPGQGASSPLHF. For the CDR3, the DNA is TGTGCCAGCTCACCCGGACAGGGGGCGAGTTCACCCCTCCACTTT. Combining the CDR3 with reference TRBV18 and TRBJ1-6 gives the whole variable domain NAGVMQNPRHLVRRRGQEARLRCSPMKGHSHVYWYRQLPEEGLKFMVYLQKENIIDESGMPKERFSAEFPKEGPSILRIQQVVRGDSAAYFCASSPGQGASSPLHFGNGTRLTVT.